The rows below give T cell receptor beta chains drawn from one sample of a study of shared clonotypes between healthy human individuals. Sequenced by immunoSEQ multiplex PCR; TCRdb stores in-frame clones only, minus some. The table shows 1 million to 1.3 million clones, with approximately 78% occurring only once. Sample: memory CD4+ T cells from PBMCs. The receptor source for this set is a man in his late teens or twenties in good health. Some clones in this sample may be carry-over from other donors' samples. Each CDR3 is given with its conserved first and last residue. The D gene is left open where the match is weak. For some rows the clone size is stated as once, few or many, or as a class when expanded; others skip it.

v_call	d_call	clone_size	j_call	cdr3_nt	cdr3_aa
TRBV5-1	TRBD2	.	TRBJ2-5	TGCGCCAGCAGCCCCCCTAGCGGTCAAGTCCAAGAGACCCAGTACTTC	CASSPPSGQVQETQYF
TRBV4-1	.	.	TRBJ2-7	TGCGCCAGCAGCCGACTTCTAGCGTCGGCCTACGAGCAGTACTTC	CASSRLLASAYEQYF
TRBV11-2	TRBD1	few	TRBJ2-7	TGTGCCAGCAGCTCCTTAATGGGGACAGGAGGGAGCGAGCAGTACTTC	CASSSLMGTGGSEQYF
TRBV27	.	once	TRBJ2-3	TGTGCCAGCAGTTTATCTGTTCCCTCGAGGGATACGCAGTATTTT	CASSLSVPSRDTQYF
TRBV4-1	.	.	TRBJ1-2	TGCGCCAGCAGCCAAGCCATGACCAAGACAGGAACCTATGGCTACACCTTC	CASSQAMTKTGTYGYTF
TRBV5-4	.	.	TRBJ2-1	TGTGCCAGCAGCCGACTAGGTCACGAGCAGTTCTTC	CASSRLGHEQFF
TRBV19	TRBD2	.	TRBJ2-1	TGTGCCAGTAGTATTATAGCGGGAGTAAGCAATGAGCAGTTCTTC	CASSIIAGVSNEQFF
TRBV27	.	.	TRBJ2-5	TGTGCCAGCAGTTTAAAGACACGGGATCCTCTAGAGACCCAGTACTTC	CASSLKTRDPLETQYF
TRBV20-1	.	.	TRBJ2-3	TGCAGTGCTAAGGAGAATACGCAGTATTTT	CSAKENTQYF
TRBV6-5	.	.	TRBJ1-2	TGTGCCAGCAGTTACGGGATCCCAGCTAACTATGGCTACACCTTC	CASSYGIPANYGYTF
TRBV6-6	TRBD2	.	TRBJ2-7	TGTGCCAGCAGTGCGACTAGCGTCGGCGAGCAGTACTTC	CASSATSVGEQYF
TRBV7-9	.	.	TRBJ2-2	TGTGCCAGCAGCTTAGAATGGACAGGGGAGCTGTTTTTT	CASSLEWTGELFF
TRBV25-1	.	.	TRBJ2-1	TGTGTCAGCAGTGGGGTCTACAATGAGCAGTTCTTC	CVSSGVYNEQFF
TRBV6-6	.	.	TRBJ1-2	TGTGCCAGCAGACTAGACCCGGAGGACCTCTCCTATGGCTACACCTTC	CASRLDPEDLSYGYTF
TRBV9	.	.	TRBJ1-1	TGTGCCAGCAGCGTAGTAGGTTTAGGGAACACTGAAGCTTTCTTT	CASSVVGLGNTEAFF
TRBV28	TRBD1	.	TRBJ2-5	TGTGCCAGCAGTTTCAGCAGGGGGCAAGAGACCCAGTACTTC	CASSFSRGQETQYF
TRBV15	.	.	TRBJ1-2	TGTGCCACCAGCAGAGATCAGGGGCCTTCCAGTGGCTACACCTTC	CATSRDQGPSSGYTF
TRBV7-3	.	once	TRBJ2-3	TGTGCCAGCAGCTTAAGGGGGGGCGCGAATACGCAGTATTTT	CASSLRGGANTQYF
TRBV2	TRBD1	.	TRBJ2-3	TGTGCCAGCAGTCGGACAGGGGGAGGTGATACGCAGTATTTT	CASSRTGGGDTQYF
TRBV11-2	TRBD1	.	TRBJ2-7	TGTGCCAGCAGCTTAGGGCCGGGACAGGGGGCTTACGAGCAGTACTTC	CASSLGPGQGAYEQYF
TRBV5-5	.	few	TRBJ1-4	TGTGCCAGCAGCTTGGGGTGGACTAATGAAAAACTGTTTTTT	CASSLGWTNEKLFF
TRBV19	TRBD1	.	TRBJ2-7	TGTGCCAGTATCAACTCGACAGGGGGCGCCCCCGAGCAGTACTTC	CASINSTGGAPEQYF
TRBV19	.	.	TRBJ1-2	TGTGCCAGTAGTATAGAAGGGACGTATGGCTACACCTTC	CASSIEGTYGYTF
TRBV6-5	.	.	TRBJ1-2	TGTGCCAGCAGTTCCTCATCTTCCGGGACAAGTTATTTC	CASSSSSSGTSYF
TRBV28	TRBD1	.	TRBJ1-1	TGTGCCAGCAGTTTTCCTTTTCAGGGGGATGGCACTGAAGCTTTCTTT	CASSFPFQGDGTEAFF
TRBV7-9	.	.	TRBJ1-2	TGTGCCAGCAGCCCCGTCCGACCGACCGGGAACTATGGCTACACCTTC	CASSPVRPTGNYGYTF
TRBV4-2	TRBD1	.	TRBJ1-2	TGTGCCACCGCCAATCCGGGACAGGGTTATGGCTACACCTTC	CATANPGQGYGYTF
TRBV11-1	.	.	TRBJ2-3	TGTGCCAGCAGCTTAGTCCCGGGGGTTAACACAGATACGCAGTATTTT	CASSLVPGVNTDTQYF
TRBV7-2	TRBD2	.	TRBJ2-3	TGTGCCAGCAGCCCGTACGCTAGCGGAGGAGATACGCAGTATTTT	CASSPYASGGDTQYF
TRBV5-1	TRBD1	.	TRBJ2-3	TGCGCCAGCAGCTTGGCACAGGGGGTCACAGATACGCAGTATTTT	CASSLAQGVTDTQYF
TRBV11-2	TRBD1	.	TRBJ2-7	TGTGCCAGCAGTCGAAACGGGGGACAGGGGTCCTACGAGCAGTACTTC	CASSRNGGQGSYEQYF
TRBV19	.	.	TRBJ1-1	TGTGCCAGTAGGCACTTGGGACAGAACACTGAAGCTTTCTTT	CASRHLGQNTEAFF
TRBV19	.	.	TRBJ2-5	TGTGCCAGTAGTATAAGGCCAGGCCTGACCCAGTACTTC	CASSIRPGLTQYF
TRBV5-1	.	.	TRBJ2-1	TGCGCCAGCAGCTTGGCCGGCGGGCGCTCCTACAATGGGCAGTTCTTC	CASSLAGGRSYNGQFF
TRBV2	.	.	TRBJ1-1	TGTGCCAGCGGGGCTCAGAGGACAGCGAACACTGAAGCTTTCTTT	CASGAQRTANTEAFF
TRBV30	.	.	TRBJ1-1	TGTGCCTGGAGTGTACGGGCCACTGAAGCTTTCTTT	CAWSVRATEAFF
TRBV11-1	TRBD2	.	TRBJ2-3	TGTGCCAGCAGCTTTAGACTAGCAACAGATACGCAGTATTTT	CASSFRLATDTQYF
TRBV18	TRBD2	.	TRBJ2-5	TGTGCCAGCTCACGGTACAGCGGGAGCCAAGAGACCCAGTACTTC	CASSRYSGSQETQYF
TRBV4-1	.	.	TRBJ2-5	TGCGCCAGCAGCCAACCCGGGACGGCAGAGACCCAGTACTTC	CASSQPGTAETQYF
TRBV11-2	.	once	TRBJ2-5	TGTGCCAGCAGCCTTACGGGGGAGACCCAGTACTTC	CASSLTGETQYF